The 16 T cell receptor beta chains in this list originate from one sample, sequenced in a study of regulatory T cells in long-lasting Graves disease. Construction of TCR beta libraries relied on iRepertoire HTBI primers and on Arm-PCR targeting CDR3 regions. Using its own MiXCR run on the multiplex PCR reads, TCRdb lists one record per CDR3 protein. The table records a few hundred thousand distinct CDR3 sequences, 20% to 25% of them present only once. Time point reported: persistent/refractory GD, antithyroid drugs over 5 years with positive TRAb. Extracted PBMC RNA gave rise to the TCR library. Sample: peripheral blood mononuclear cells (PBMCs), taken when the disease was refractory, from a patient treated with antithyroid drugs. Receptors originate from a woman in her thirties or forties with Graves disease.

This clonotype was detected many times. The V and J genes are TRBV28 and TRBJ1-4, with D perhaps TRBD1 (6 bases). The V gene's germline CDR1 is MDHEN and CDR2 SYDVKM. V gave up 5 bases and J gave up 4 bases, with 11 bases separating them. The length of the CDR3 is 14 residues. The CDR3 coding sequence is TGTGCCAGCAGTCCTGACAGGATTAATGAAAAACTGTTTTTT. Residues: CASSPDRINEKLFF.

There are a few counts of this clonotype. This chain joins TRBV12-5 and TRBJ2-7, with 7 bases lining up with TRBD2. Germline CDR1 is LGHNT and CDR2 is FRNRAP. V trimming: 1 base; J trimming: 6 bases; junction bases outside the gene matches: 15. The CDR3 has 17 amino acids. The CDR3 is CASGLETSPKDLSEQYF. DNA for the CDR3: TGTGCTAGTGGTTTGGAGACTAGCCCAAAGGATCTCTCCGAGCAGTACTTC.

Regarding this clonotype: The junction shows a germline mismatch at one end, possibly a read error. The rearrangement uses TRBV5-1 and TRBJ1-1; D gene ambiguous. Per the germline V gene, CDR1 is SGHRS and CDR2 is YFSETQ. This CDR3 contains 12 residues. The CDR3 sequence: CASSFRSTEAFF. The CDR3 region has the DNA TGTGCCAGCAGCTTCCGTAGCACTGAAGCTTTCTTT.

This chain uses TRBV27 with TRBJ2-1, with a possible D match to TRBD1 (5 bases). The CDR3 is made up of 14 amino acids. The ends were cut back, 4 bases at V and 7 bases at J, with 14 bases in the middle. The germline V gene encodes CDR1 MNHEY and CDR2 SMNVEV (reference sequence). This CDR3 reads CASSSGLQRNEQFF. DNA for the CDR3: TGTGCCAGCAGTTCAGGGCTACAACGGAATGAGCAGTTCTTC.

This clonotype was counted only a few times. The chain carries TRBV2 and TRBJ2-1, with D possibly TRBD2 on 6 matching bases. Germline V gene sequence: CDR1 SNHLY, CDR2 FYNNEI. The V gene lost 1 base and the J gene lost 1 base, with 8 bases spanning the gap. This CDR3 spans 15 amino acids. This CDR3 reads CASSEVAESYNEQFF. The CDR3 region has the DNA TGTGCCAGCAGTGAAGTAGCGGAGTCCTACAATGAGCAGTTCTTC.

A few counts support this clonotype. This chain joins TRBV20-1 and TRBJ1-5, with TRBD1 matching 7 bases. CDR3 length: 16 residues. Germline CDR1 DFQATT, CDR2 SNEGSKA (reference sequence). V dropped 3 bases and J dropped 6; count of bases not matched to a gene: 14. The DNA of the CDR3 is TGCAGTGCTAGCCGCCCTGGGACAGCGGGAAGTCAGCCCCAGCATTTT. As protein: CSASRPGTAGSQPQHF.

This clonotype has ten or more counts. The chain employs TRBV25-1 and TRBJ1-4; 9 nucleotides agree with TRBD1. Germline CDR1 and CDR2: MGHDK and SYGVNS. V lost 6 bases, J lost 6 bases, and 2 bases stayed unmatched. The CDR3 is made up of 13 amino acids. Here the CDR3 reads CASRGTGYEKLFF. DNA of the CDR3: TGTGCCAGCAGGGGGACAGGGTATGAAAAACTGTTTTTT. Looking up the rest from reference TRBV25-1 and TRBJ1-4 gives the full variable domain: EADIYQTPRYLVIGTGKKITLECSQTMGHDKMYWYQQDPGMELHLIHYSYGVNSTEKGDLSSESTVSRIRTEHFPLTLESARPSHTSQYLCASRGTGYEKLFFGSGTQLSVL.

This clonotype was detected many times. V gene TRBV27 combines with J gene TRBJ2-5, with D possibly TRBD1 on 5 matching bases. Looked up from germline, CDR1 is MNHEY and CDR2 is SMNVEV (reference sequence). The CDR3 contains 14 residues. Trimming took 7 bases from V and 5 from J, leaving 17 bases between them. The CDR3 region is CASKPILKGETQYF. Here the CDR3 DNA reads TGTGCCAGCAAGCCAATTCTAAAGGGGGAGACCCAGTACTTC.

This clonotype was counted at least ten times. The chain has TRBV11-2 and TRBJ2-4; a possible D gene is TRBD2 (5 bases). Germline CDR1 SGHAT, CDR2 FQNNGV. CDR3 length: 15 amino acids. V was clipped by 5 bases and J by 2 bases, with 13 bases between them. Here the CDR3 DNA reads TGTGCCAGCAGCCCCGTCGGGATTCCCAAAAACATTCAGTACTTC. The encoded protein is CASSPVGIPKNIQYF.

V and J are TRBV30 and TRBJ2-7, with D perhaps being TRBD1 or TRBD2 (6 bases each). V shed 5 bases and J shed 6 bases, with 11 bases lying between them. Germline V gives CDR1 GTSNPN, CDR2 SVGIG (reference sequence). The CDR3 spans 11 residues. CDR3 region: CAWQPGAEQYF. The CDR3 bases are TGTGCCTGGCAACCGGGGGCCGAGCAGTACTTC.

This clonotype was detected many times. The chain couples TRBV2 to TRBJ2-1; possible D gene TRBD2, 7 bases. The CDR3 runs 15 residues. From germline, CDR1 is SNHLY and CDR2 FYNNEI. Trimming cost V 7 bases and J 5 bases, with 18 bases left between them. CDR3 sequence (DNA): TGTGCCAGCATTTGGTGGGGGGGCCGGGACAATGAGCAGTTCTTC. Residues: CASIWWGGRDNEQFF.

This chain links TRBV6-2 or TRBV6-3 with TRBJ2-2, with 9 nucleotides matching TRBD1. CDR1 MNHEY and CDR2 SVGEGT come from the germline V gene. J was trimmed by 3 bases and V by 6 bases; bases with no gene match: 11. CDR3 size: 17 residues. The chain's CDR3 is CASRRRDRDLYTGELFF. Here the CDR3 DNA reads TGTGCCAGCAGGCGCCGGGACAGGGATTTATACACCGGGGAGCTGTTTTTT.

This clonotype was seen many times. The V gene is TRBV28, the J gene TRBJ1-2; unclear D gene. Trimming left V 5 bases short and J 8 bases short, with 12 bases between. CDR1 MDHEN and CDR2 SYDVKM come from the germline V gene. The CDR3 spans 12 residues. This CDR3 reads CASSPSVSGYTF. CDR3 DNA: TGTGCCAGCAGTCCATCAGTCTCAGGCTACACCTTC.

This clonotype was recorded at least ten times. Here the CDR3 DNA reads TGTGCCAGCAGCCTGGGACTAGCAGAATCAGATACGCAGTATTTT. Protein product: CASSLGLAESDTQYF. This chain uses TRBV28 with TRBJ2-3, with TRBD2 matching 9 bases. Looked up from germline, CDR1 is MDHEN and CDR2 is SYDVKM. Trimming removed 6 bases from V and 4 bases from J; junction bases left unmatched: 8. The CDR3 contains 15 residues.

This clonotype was counted only a few times. The CDR3 here is CASSKLAGFYNEQFF. The CDR3 nucleotides read TGTGCCAGCAGCAAACTAGCGGGATTCTACAATGAGCAGTTCTTC. This chain joins TRBV7-9 and TRBJ2-1; 10 bases align to TRBD2. CDR3 length equals 15 residues. Germline V gene data show CDR1 as SEHNR and CDR2 as FQNEAQ (reference sequence). V lost 5 bases to trimming and J lost 3 bases; unmatched junction nucleotides: 4.

In its sample, this clonotype was seen many times. The chain joins TRBV2 to TRBJ1-1; 7 bases line up with TRBD1. The CDR3 is made up of 14 amino acids. J gave up 1 base and V 2 bases, and 1 base lay outside the gene matches. Germline CDR1 is SNHLY and CDR2 is FYNNEI. CDR3 sequence reads: CASSERQGNTEAFF. DNA of the CDR3: TGTGCCAGCAGTGAAAGACAGGGGAACACTGAAGCTTTCTTT.